What follows are 25 T cell receptor beta chains derived from one specimen sequenced in a study of blood T cell repertoires in COVID-19. Sequencing used immunoSEQ multiplex PCR; TCRdb keeps in-frame clones, though not all of them. Among some 71,000 clones listed, 86% were seen once. The sequenced sample consisted of peripheral blood. These receptors originate from a young man with acute or convalescent COVID-19.

This chain connects TRBV18 to TRBJ1-2; D not certain. V was pared by 2 bases and J by 6 bases, with 13 bases between. Per germline, CDR1 KGHSH and CDR2 LQKENI. This CDR3 is built from 14 residues. DNA of the CDR3: TGTGCCAGCTCACCAGAGTCGAGCCGTGATGGCTACACCTTC. It encodes CASSPESSRDGYTF.

V gene TRBV7-3 combines with J gene TRBJ2-1; weak D call: TRBD2 (5 bases). With 1 base removed from V and 2 bases from J, the gap between germline ends came to 12 bases. Germline lookup yields CDR1 SGHTA and CDR2 FQGTGA. This CDR3 has 16 amino acids. CDR3 residues: CASSLSGGAPYNEQFF. For the CDR3, the DNA is TGTGCCAGCAGCTTAAGTGGAGGCGCCCCCTACAATGAGCAGTTCTTC.

This chain uses TRBV2 with TRBJ1-2; 7 bases match TRBD1. CDR3 size: 14 residues. Germline-derived CDR1 and CDR2 are SNHLY and FYNNEI. J was trimmed by 1 base and V by 6 bases; bases with no gene match: 5. This CDR3 reads CASRFNRGNYGYTF. CDR3 DNA sequence: TGTGCCAGCAGGTTTAACAGGGGTAACTATGGCTACACCTTC.

The rearrangement joins TRBV28 to TRBJ2-5; 8 bases are a match to TRBD2. Germline CDR1 and CDR2: MDHEN and SYDVKM. The length of the CDR3 is 14 residues. J was trimmed by 5 bases and V by 5 bases; bases with no gene match: 7. CDR3 amino acids: CASSAPGGQETQYF. The CDR3, as DNA: TGTGCCAGCAGTGCCCCGGGGGGGCAGGAGACCCAGTACTTC.

V is TRBV29-1 and J is TRBJ1-1; D unresolved. Trimming shortened V by 6 bases and J by 1 base, and 9 bases separated the two germline ends. Per germline, CDR1 SQVTM and CDR2 ANQGSEA. The CDR3 covers 12 residues. The CDR3 DNA follows: TGCAGCGTGAACGGCGGGAACACTGAAGCTTTCTTT. This sequence encodes CSVNGGNTEAFF.

The chain uses TRBV27 and TRBJ1-6; 9 nucleotides align to TRBD1. This CDR3 has 15 residues. Per germline, CDR1 MNHEY and CDR2 SMNVEV (reference sequence). J lost 7 bases, V lost 5 bases, and 6 bases had no gene match. CDR3 residues: CASSRDRVPNSPLHF. In DNA, the CDR3 is TGTGCCAGCAGTCGGGACAGGGTCCCCAATTCACCCCTCCACTTT.

This chain connects TRBV27 to TRBJ1-2; no reliable D call. The germline V gene encodes CDR1 MNHEY and CDR2 SMNVEV (reference sequence). Trimming left V 5 bases short and J 8 bases short, with 9 bases between. This CDR3 comprises 11 residues. In DNA, the CDR3 is TGTGCCAGCAGTAACGGTCGGGGCTACACCTTC. Its translation: CASSNGRGYTF.

This clone was found once. The chain is built from TRBV7-9 and TRBJ1-4; D not resolved. The CDR3 is made up of 12 amino acids. Between the trimmed V and J ends, which lost 7 bases and 8 bases, there was a span of 11 bases. CDR1 is SEHNR, CDR2 FQNEAQ, per germline (reference sequence). CDR3 nucleotides: TGTGCCAGCAAAGTTATGGAGGAAAAACTGTTTTTT. Amino acid sequence: CASKVMEEKLFF.

The chain recombines TRBV6-5 with TRBJ1-2; perhaps TRBD1 as D (6 bases). The CDR3 length is 14 residues. The V gene's germline CDR1 is MNHEY and CDR2 SVGAGI. V was trimmed by 6 bases and J by 8 bases, leaving 19 bases between them. The CDR3 DNA is TGTGCCAGCAGCCGGGACACCGGTCCTCGCGGCTACACCTTC. It translates to CASSRDTGPRGYTF.

There are a few counts of this clone. The rearrangement joins TRBV18 to TRBJ1-4; D possibly corresponds to TRBD1 (6 bases). Germline CDR1 is KGHSH and CDR2 is LQKENI. There are 15 residues in the CDR3. V lost 1 base and J lost 5, with 11 bases in between. The CDR3 sequence is CASSPRDNLNEKLFF. In DNA form, the CDR3 reads TGTGCCAGCTCACCACGGGACAATTTGAATGAAAAACTGTTTTTT.

This chain links TRBV7-2 with TRBJ2-1; 13 nucleotides line up with TRBD2. Germline V gives CDR1 SGHTA, CDR2 FQGNSA. CDR3 length: 18 amino acids. Unmatched junction bases numbered 11, after V lost 1 base and J lost 8 bases. CDR3 sequence (DNA): TGTGCCAGCAGCTTAGGTTGGGCACTAGCGGGAGGGCGCGATGAGCAGTTCTTC. It encodes CASSLGWALAGGRDEQFF. Combining the CDR3 with reference TRBV7-2 and TRBJ2-1 gives the whole variable domain GAGVSQSPSNKVTEKGKDVELRCDPISGHTALYWYRQSLGQGLEFLIYFQGNSAPDKSGLPSDRFSAERTGGSVSTLTIQRTQQEDSAVYLCASSLGWALAGGRDEQFFGPGTRLTVL.

This clone came up once. The chain recombines TRBV30 with TRBJ1-4, with D uncertain. The CDR3 runs 11 residues. Germline assignment: CDR1 GTSNPN and CDR2 SVGIG (reference sequence). V gave up 7 bases and J gave up 13 bases, with 16 bases separating them. This CDR3 reads CASSAYRVLFF. In DNA, the CDR3 is TGTGCCTCGTCGGCGTATCGGGTACTGTTTTTT.

The chain couples TRBV7-2 to TRBJ2-3; 13 bases line up with TRBD2. The germline CDR1 and CDR2 sequences are SGHTA and FQGNSA. Germline trimming cut 7 bases from V and 6 bases from J; bases unmatched to any gene: 10. The CDR3 covers 16 residues. CDR3 nucleotides: TGTGCCAGCAACGCACGACTAGCGGGGGGAAGGGATACGCAGTATTTT. It is translated as CASNARLAGGRDTQYF. Using reference TRBV7-2 and TRBJ2-3 for the parts outside the CDR3, the full variable domain is GAGVSQSPSNKVTEKGKDVELRCDPISGHTALYWYRQSLGQGLEFLIYFQGNSAPDKSGLPSDRFSAERTGGSVSTLTIQRTQQEDSAVYLCASNARLAGGRDTQYFGPGTRLTVL.

J is TRBJ2-1 and V is TRBV10-1; 8 nucleotides match TRBD2. This CDR3 is built from 16 residues. CDR1 and CDR2 from the germline V gene are WNHNN and SYGVQD (reference sequence). J gave up 3 bases and V 3 bases, and 7 bases lay outside the gene matches. The CDR3 DNA is TGCGCCAGCAGTGATGCCGGGACTAGAAACTACAATGAGCAGTTCTTC. Protein product: CASSDAGTRNYNEQFF.

CDR3 sequence (DNA): TGTGCCAGCAGCCTCAATGGGGCTGATTATGGCTACACCTTC. This sequence encodes CASSLNGADYGYTF. This chain links TRBV2 with TRBJ1-2; D perhaps matches TRBD1 (5 bases). The V and J ends lost 6 bases and 5 bases respectively, with 16 bases between them. CDR1 is SNHLY, CDR2 FYNNEI, per germline. The length of the CDR3 is 14 residues.

The chain has TRBV6-5 and TRBJ2-1; 7 bases fit TRBD1. Per the germline V gene, CDR1 is MNHEY and CDR2 is SVGAGI. Unmatched junction bases numbered 7, after V lost 3 bases and J lost 8 bases. The CDR3 is 14 amino acids. CDR3 DNA sequence: TGTGCCAGCAGTTATCTAGGGGGCAACTATGAGCAGTTCTTC. It translates to CASSYLGGNYEQFF.

The J gene is TRBJ2-7, the V gene TRBV12-3 or TRBV12-4; the match to TRBD2 covers 7 bases. Trimming cost V 5 bases and J 2 bases; bases outside gene matches: 3. The CDR3 has 13 residues. The CDR3 DNA is TGTGCCAGCAGTCCCGGGACTACCTACGAGCAGTACTTC. The encoded protein is CASSPGTTYEQYF.

CDR3 sequence (DNA): TGCGCCAGCAGCAAGGGGGCAGGGACTGAAGCTTTCTTT. This translates into CASSKGAGTEAFF. The chain joins TRBV5-1 to TRBJ1-1, with TRBD1 matching 7 bases. Germline-derived CDR1 and CDR2 are SGHRS and YFSETQ. Trimming at V came to 4 bases and at J to 5 bases, leaving 5 bases not matched to a gene. The CDR3 has 13 residues.

The CDR3 loop reads CASSLVRNSPLHF. Written as DNA, the CDR3 is TGTGCCAGCAGCTTAGTCCGGAATTCACCCCTCCACTTT. The chain combines TRBV7-8 with TRBJ1-6, with unresolved D. CDR1 SGHVS and CDR2 FQNEAQ come from the germline V gene. The CDR3 loop spans 13 amino acids. Trimming shortened V by 1 base and J by 7 bases, and 5 bases separated the two germline ends.

The gene calls are TRBV19 and TRBJ2-3; D is unclear. CDR3 length: 12 residues. Trimming pared 6 bases from V and 0 bases from J, leaving 4 bases between. The germline CDR1 and CDR2 sequences are LNHDA and SQIVND (reference sequence). The CDR3 DNA reads as TGTGCCAGTAGCGTGAGCACAGATACGCAGTATTTT. Protein sequence: CASSVSTDTQYF. Looking up the rest from reference TRBV19 and TRBJ2-3 gives the full variable domain: DGGITQSPKYLFRKEGQNVTLSCEQNLNHDAMYWYRQDPGQGLRLIYYSQIVNDFQKGDIAEGYSVSREKKESFPLTVTSAQKNPTAFYLCASSVSTDTQYFGPGTRLTVL.

The chain combines TRBV21-1 with TRBJ1-5; TRBD1, as called in the table, went unchecked against the DNA. TRBV21-1 is annotated as a pseudogene. The length of the CDR3 is 14 residues. CDR3 sequence reads: CASSKRQVRQPQHF. The CDR3 region has the DNA TGTGCCAGCAGCAAACGGCAGGTCCGGCAGCCCCAGCATTTT.

The rearrangement joins TRBV18 to TRBJ1-5, with D possibly matching TRBD1 (6 bases). CDR1 is KGHSH and CDR2 is LQKENI in the germline V gene. This CDR3 is built from 15 residues. The V end lost 3 bases, the J end lost 0 bases, and 9 bases lay between the germline ends. The CDR3 loop is CASSPNRASNQPQHF. The DNA for the CDR3 is TGTGCCAGCTCACCCAACAGGGCTAGCAATCAGCCCCAGCATTTT.

The chain carries TRBV30 and TRBJ2-3; 13 bases fit TRBD2. The germline gives CDR1 GTSNPN, CDR2 SVGIG (reference sequence). The V segment lost 1 base and the J segment 0 bases; nucleotides outside the gene matches: 13. The CDR3 runs 20 residues. For the CDR3, the DNA is TGTGCCTGGAGTGGGGGTCCGACTAGCGGGGGGACACTAAGCACAGATACGCAGTATTTT. This encodes CAWSGGPTSGGTLSTDTQYF.

V gene TRBV7-9 combines with J gene TRBJ2-1, with D perhaps TRBD2 (5 bases). The CDR3 contains 14 residues. The V gene lost 6 bases and the J gene lost 9 bases, with 18 bases spanning the gap. Germline loops: CDR1 SEHNR, CDR2 FQNEAQ (reference sequence). This chain's CDR3 is CASSSPGNLGEQFF. CDR3 in DNA: TGTGCCAGCAGTTCCCCGGGGAACTTAGGTGAGCAGTTCTTC.

The chain's CDR3 is CASGQGQTSYNEQFF. CDR3 nucleotides: TGTGCTAGTGGCCAGGGACAAACCTCCTACAATGAGCAGTTCTTC. The chain links TRBV12-5 to TRBJ2-1; D is perhaps TRBD1 (6 bases). The CDR3 runs 15 residues. In germline, CDR1 is LGHNT, CDR2 FRNRAP. Between the trimmed V and J ends, which lost 6 bases and 0 bases, there was a span of 12 bases.